This T cell receptor beta chain appears in the sequencing data of a study of cytomegalovirus exposure and HLA in healthy donors. Looking at the study overall: Among about 179 million T cells, an earlier analysis found roughly 120 million unique TCR beta sequences. Study-level findings and limits: Cytomegalovirus status was reportedly diagnosed by the classifier with high specificity and sensitivity.

The CDR3 is 15 residues long. V lost 1 base to trimming and J lost 4 bases, with 13 bases between them. Germline V gene data show CDR1 as SGHRS and CDR2 as YFSETQ. The PCR contained 60 Vbeta and 13 Jbeta primers. TCRdb's copy holds only in-frame clones and misses some; the assay was immunoSEQ multiplex PCR. Among 90,000 or so clones listed, over 60% were seen once. As for this clone: Its antigen is unknown.

V is TRBV5-1 and J is TRBJ2-3, with D possibly being TRBD2 (5 bases). The sample was PBMCs. The receptor was isolated from a boy aged 5-17 years in good health and CMV-seropositive. The CDR3 region has the DNA TGCGCCAGCAGCTTGTGGTTCGGGGTCCCAGATACGCAGTATTTT. Its translation: CASSLWFGVPDTQYF. The full variable domain, its missing parts supplied by reference TRBV5-1 and TRBJ2-3, is KAGVTQTPRYLIKTRGQQVTLSCSPISGHRSVSWYQQTPGQGLQFLFEYFSETQRNKGNFPGRFSGRQFSNSRSEMNVSTLELGDSALYLCASSLWFGVPDTQYFGPGTRLTVL.